Sequencing of this T cell receptor beta chain was carried out in a study of T cell responses to AZD1222 COVID-19 vaccine. Trimming removed 4 bases from V and 6 bases from J; junction bases left unmatched: 4. In germline, CDR1 is SGHRS, CDR2 YFSETQ. The CDR3 covers 13 residues. The table came from immunoSEQ multiplex PCR; TCRdb's copy has only in-frame clones and leaves some out. The data hold more than 100,000 clones, with approximately 91% observed a single time. The genes are TRBV5-1 and TRBJ1-1, with 9 positions matching TRBD1. The TCR sequence derives from an adult who received the AZD1222 COVID-19 vaccine. The sample consisted of peripheral blood, taken 28 days after the second AZD1222 dose. The CDR3 DNA reads TGCGCCAGCAGCATACAGGGGGCTGCTGAAGCTTTCTTT. Its translation is CASSIQGAAEAFF.